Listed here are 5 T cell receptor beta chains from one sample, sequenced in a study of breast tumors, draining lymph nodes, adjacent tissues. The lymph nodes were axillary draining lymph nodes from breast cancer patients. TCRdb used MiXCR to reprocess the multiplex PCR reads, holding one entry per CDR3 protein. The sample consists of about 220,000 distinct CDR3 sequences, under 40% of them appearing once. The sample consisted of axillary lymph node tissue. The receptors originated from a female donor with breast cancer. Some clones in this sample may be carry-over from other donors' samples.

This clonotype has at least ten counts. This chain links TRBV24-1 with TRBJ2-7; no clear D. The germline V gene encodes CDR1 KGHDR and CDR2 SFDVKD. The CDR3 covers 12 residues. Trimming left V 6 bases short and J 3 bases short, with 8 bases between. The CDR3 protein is CATSKGNYEQYF. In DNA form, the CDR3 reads TGTGCCACCAGTAAGGGAAACTACGAGCAGTACTTC.

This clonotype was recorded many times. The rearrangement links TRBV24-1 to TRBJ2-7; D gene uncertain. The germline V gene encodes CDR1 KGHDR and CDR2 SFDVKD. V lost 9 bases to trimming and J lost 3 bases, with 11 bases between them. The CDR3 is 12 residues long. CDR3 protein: CATAGDYYEQYF. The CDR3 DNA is TGTGCCACCGCAGGAGATTACTACGAGCAGTACTTC.

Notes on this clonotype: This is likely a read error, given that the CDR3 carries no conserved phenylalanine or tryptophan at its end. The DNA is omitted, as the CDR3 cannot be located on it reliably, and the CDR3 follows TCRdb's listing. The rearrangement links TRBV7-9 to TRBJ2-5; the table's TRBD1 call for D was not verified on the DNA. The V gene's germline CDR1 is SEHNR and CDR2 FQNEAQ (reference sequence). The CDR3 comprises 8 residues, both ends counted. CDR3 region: CASSESDR.

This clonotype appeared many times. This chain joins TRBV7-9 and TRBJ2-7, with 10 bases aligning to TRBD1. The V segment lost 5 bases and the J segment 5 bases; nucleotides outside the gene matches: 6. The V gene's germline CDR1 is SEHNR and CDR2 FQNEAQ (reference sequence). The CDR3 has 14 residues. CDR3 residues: CASSPPGQGNEQYF. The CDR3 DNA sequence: TGTGCCAGCAGCCCTCCGGGACAGGGGAACGAGCAGTACTTC. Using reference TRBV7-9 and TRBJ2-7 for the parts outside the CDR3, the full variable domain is DTGVSQNPRHKITKRGQNVTFRCDPISEHNRLYWYRQTLGQGPEFLTYFQNEAQLEKSRLLSDRFSAERPKGSFSTLEIQRTEQGDSAMYLCASSPPGQGNEQYFGPGTRLTVT.

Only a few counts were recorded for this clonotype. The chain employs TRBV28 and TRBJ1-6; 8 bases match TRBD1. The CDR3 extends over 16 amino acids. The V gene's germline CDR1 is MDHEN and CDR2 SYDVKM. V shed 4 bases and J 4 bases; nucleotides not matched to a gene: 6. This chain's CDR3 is CASSSGTGEYNSPLHF. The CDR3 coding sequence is TGTGCCAGCAGTTCCGGGACAGGAGAATATAATTCACCCCTCCACTTT.